This is a list of T cell receptor beta chains from one sample in a study of T cell changes during pregnancy in multiple sclerosis. Sequencing was performed with immunoSEQ multiplex PCR; in TCRdb, only in-frame clones are kept and a portion is missing. Here the sample spans around 75,000 clones, around 89% being singletons. Sequencing was performed on peripheral blood, taken in the first trimester of pregnancy. The receptors stem from a female donor in good health, enrolled as a control in a pregnancy study. Each CDR3 is given with its conserved first and last residue. A D gene is named only where the DNA matches it firmly. A clone size is listed for some rows: how often the clone was seen (once, few, many), or a class if it is expanded.

v_call: TRBV4-1; clone_size: .; d_call: TRBD1; j_call: TRBJ1-4; cdr3_nt: TGCGCCAGCATGGGACAGGGGGATGAAAAACTGTTTTTT; cdr3_aa: CASMGQGDEKLFF
v_call: TRBV7-8; clone_size: .; d_call: TRBD1; j_call: TRBJ1-6; cdr3_nt: TGTGCCAGCAGCTTAAGGGGCGGGACAGGATATTCACCCCTCCACTTT; cdr3_aa: CASSLRGGTGYSPLHF
v_call: TRBV9; clone_size: .; d_call: .; j_call: TRBJ2-3; cdr3_nt: TGTGCCAGCAGCCCCGACAGCAATACGCAGTATTTT; cdr3_aa: CASSPDSNTQYF
v_call: TRBV4-3; clone_size: .; d_call: .; j_call: TRBJ1-2; cdr3_nt: TGCGCCAGCAGCCAAGATTGGGGCCCTACGAACTATGGCTACACCTTC; cdr3_aa: CASSQDWGPTNYGYTF
v_call: TRBV6-4; clone_size: .; d_call: .; j_call: TRBJ2-2; cdr3_nt: TGTGCCAGCAGTGACTCGGCCAGGTTAAACACCGGGGAGCTGTTTTTT; cdr3_aa: CASSDSARLNTGELFF
v_call: TRBV27; clone_size: .; d_call: TRBD2; j_call: TRBJ2-7; cdr3_nt: TGTGCCAGCACCTGGACTAGCGGGCCCTACGAGCAGTACTTC; cdr3_aa: CASTWTSGPYEQYF
v_call: TRBV6-1; clone_size: .; d_call: .; j_call: TRBJ1-5; cdr3_nt: TGTGCCAGCAGTGAACTGGGCGATAGCAATCAGCCCCAGCATTTT; cdr3_aa: CASSELGDSNQPQHF
v_call: TRBV9; clone_size: .; d_call: .; j_call: TRBJ1-5; cdr3_nt: TGTGCCAGCAGCGTAGGGGCAGGAGGATATCAGCCCCAGCATTTT; cdr3_aa: CASSVGAGGYQPQHF
v_call: TRBV5-5; clone_size: .; d_call: TRBD2; j_call: TRBJ2-2; cdr3_nt: TGTGCCAGCAATCCCAGAGCGGGAGGTGTCACCGGGGAGCTGTTTTTT; cdr3_aa: CASNPRAGGVTGELFF
v_call: TRBV27; clone_size: once; d_call: TRBD1; j_call: TRBJ1-1; cdr3_nt: TGTGCCAGCAGTCTGCCCCGGACAGGGAAGGGAACTGAAGCTTTCTTT; cdr3_aa: CASSLPRTGKGTEAFF
v_call: TRBV6-1; clone_size: .; d_call: .; j_call: TRBJ1-2; cdr3_nt: TGTGCCAGCACTGTGACAGGCTATGGCTACACCTTC; cdr3_aa: CASTVTGYGYTF
v_call: TRBV19; clone_size: once; d_call: TRBD1; j_call: TRBJ1-2; cdr3_nt: TGTGCCAGTAGCCCGGGACAGACATATGGCTACACCTTC; cdr3_aa: CASSPGQTYGYTF
v_call: TRBV19; clone_size: once; d_call: .; j_call: TRBJ1-1; cdr3_nt: TGTGCCAGTAGTGAAATAACAGGGACTGAAGCTTTCTTT; cdr3_aa: CASSEITGTEAFF
v_call: TRBV11-2; clone_size: .; d_call: .; j_call: TRBJ1-6; cdr3_nt: TGTGCCAGCAGCTTAGCCCCCAAGCGGAATTCACCCCTCCACTTT; cdr3_aa: CASSLAPKRNSPLHF
v_call: TRBV5-1; clone_size: few; d_call: .; j_call: TRBJ1-1; cdr3_nt: TGCGCCAGCAGCTTGGACAGGTTGAACACTGAAGCTTTCTTT; cdr3_aa: CASSLDRLNTEAFF
v_call: TRBV7-7; clone_size: .; d_call: .; j_call: TRBJ1-1; cdr3_nt: TGTGCTAGCAGCGCCGGGACACAAGGTGAAGCTTTCTTT; cdr3_aa: CASSAGTQGEAFF
v_call: TRBV6-1; clone_size: .; d_call: .; j_call: TRBJ1-5; cdr3_nt: TGTGCCAGCAGTGTAGGGGCGGGAAGGAATCAGCCCCAGCATTTT; cdr3_aa: CASSVGAGRNQPQHF
v_call: TRBV27; clone_size: .; d_call: TRBD1; j_call: TRBJ1-6; cdr3_nt: TGTGCCAGCAGTTTGGGGGGAGACAGGGTAGTTTCACCCCTCCACTTT; cdr3_aa: CASSLGGDRVVSPLHF
v_call: TRBV5-6; clone_size: .; d_call: TRBD2; j_call: TRBJ2-1; cdr3_nt: TGTGCCAGCACCGGGGGGAATGAGCAGTTCTTC; cdr3_aa: CASTGGNEQFF
v_call: TRBV4-3; clone_size: .; d_call: TRBD2; j_call: TRBJ2-3; cdr3_nt: TGCGCCAGCAGCCAAGATGACCTAGCGGGCACAGATACGCAGTATTTT; cdr3_aa: CASSQDDLAGTDTQYF
v_call: TRBV9; clone_size: .; d_call: TRBD2; j_call: TRBJ2-7; cdr3_nt: TGTGCCAGCAGCGTAGGGACCGGGACTAGCGGGAGTGCGTACGAGCAGTACTTC; cdr3_aa: CASSVGTGTSGSAYEQYF
v_call: TRBV28; clone_size: .; d_call: TRBD1; j_call: TRBJ2-2; cdr3_nt: TGTGCCAGCAGTGTGGGGACAGTGAACACCGGGGAGCTGTTTTTT; cdr3_aa: CASSVGTVNTGELFF